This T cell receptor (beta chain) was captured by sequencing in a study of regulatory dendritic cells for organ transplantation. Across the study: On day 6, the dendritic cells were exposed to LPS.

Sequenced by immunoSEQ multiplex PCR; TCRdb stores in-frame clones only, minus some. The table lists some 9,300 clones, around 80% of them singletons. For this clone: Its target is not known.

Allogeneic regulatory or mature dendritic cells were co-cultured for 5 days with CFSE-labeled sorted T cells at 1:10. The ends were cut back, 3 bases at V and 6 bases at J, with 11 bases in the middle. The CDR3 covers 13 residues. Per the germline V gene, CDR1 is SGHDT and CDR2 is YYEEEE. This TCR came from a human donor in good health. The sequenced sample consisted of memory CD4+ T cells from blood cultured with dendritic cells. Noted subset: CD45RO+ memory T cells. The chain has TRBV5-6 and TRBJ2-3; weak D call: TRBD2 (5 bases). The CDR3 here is CASSWEREDTQYF. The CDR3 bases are TGTGCCAGCAGCTGGGAAAGGGAGGATACGCAGTATTTT.